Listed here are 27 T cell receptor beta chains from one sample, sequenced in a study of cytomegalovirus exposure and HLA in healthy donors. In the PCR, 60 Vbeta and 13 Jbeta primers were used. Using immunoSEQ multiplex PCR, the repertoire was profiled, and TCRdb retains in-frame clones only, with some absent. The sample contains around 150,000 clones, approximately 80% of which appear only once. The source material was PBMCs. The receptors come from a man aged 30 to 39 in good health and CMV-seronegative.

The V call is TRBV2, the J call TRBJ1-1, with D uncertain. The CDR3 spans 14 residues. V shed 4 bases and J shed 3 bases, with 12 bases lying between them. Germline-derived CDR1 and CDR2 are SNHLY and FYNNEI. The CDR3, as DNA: TGTGCCAGCAGTGCCACCTACGAGGACACTGAAGCTTTCTTT. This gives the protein CASSATYEDTEAFF.

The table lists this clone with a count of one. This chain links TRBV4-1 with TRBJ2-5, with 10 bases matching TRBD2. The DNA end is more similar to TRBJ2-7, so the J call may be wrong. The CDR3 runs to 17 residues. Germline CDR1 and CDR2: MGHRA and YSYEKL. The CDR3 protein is CASSPTPSGRAQGEQYF. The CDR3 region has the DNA TGCGCCAGCAGCCCGACACCGAGCGGGAGGGCCCAAGGCGAGCAGTACTTC.

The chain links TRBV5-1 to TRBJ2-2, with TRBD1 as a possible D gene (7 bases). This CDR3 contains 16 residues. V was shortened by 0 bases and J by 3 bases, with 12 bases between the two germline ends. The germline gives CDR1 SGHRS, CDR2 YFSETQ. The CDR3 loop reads CASSLEGGGYTGELFF. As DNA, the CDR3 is TGCGCCAGCAGCTTGGAAGGAGGGGGCTACACCGGGGAGCTGTTTTTT.

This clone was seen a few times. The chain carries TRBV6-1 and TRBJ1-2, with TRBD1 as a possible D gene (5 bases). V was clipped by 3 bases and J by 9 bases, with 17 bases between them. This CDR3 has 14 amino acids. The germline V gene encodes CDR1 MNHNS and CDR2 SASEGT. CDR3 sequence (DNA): TGTGCCAGCAGTGATATGGGGCTGATTGGCCGCTACACCTTC. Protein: CASSDMGLIGRYTF.

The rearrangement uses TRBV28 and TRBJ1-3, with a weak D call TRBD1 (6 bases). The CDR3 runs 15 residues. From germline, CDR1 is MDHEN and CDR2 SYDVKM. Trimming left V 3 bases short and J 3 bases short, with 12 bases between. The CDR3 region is CASSFLGALGNTIYF. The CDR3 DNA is TGTGCCAGCAGTTTTTTGGGGGCGCTTGGAAACACCATATATTTT.

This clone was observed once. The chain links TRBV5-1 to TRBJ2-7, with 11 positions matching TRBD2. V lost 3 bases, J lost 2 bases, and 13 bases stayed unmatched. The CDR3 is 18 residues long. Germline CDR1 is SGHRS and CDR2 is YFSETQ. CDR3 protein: CASSSEGLGTSGTYEQYF. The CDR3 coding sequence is TGCGCCAGCAGCTCCGAAGGCTTAGGGACTAGCGGAACCTACGAGCAGTACTTC.

CDR3 in amino acids: CASYVSGSDRAQHF. CDR3 DNA sequence: TGTGCCAGCTACGTATCAGGGTCTGATCGGGCCCAGCATTTT. This chain connects TRBV28 to TRBJ1-5; possibly TRBD1 for D (5 bases). V was cut by 8 bases and J by 11 bases, with 22 bases left in between. Germline-derived CDR1 and CDR2 are MDHEN and SYDVKM. The CDR3 length is 14 residues. The complete variable domain, with remaining parts taken from reference TRBV28 and TRBJ1-5, reads DVKVTQSSRYLVKRTGEKVFLECVQDMDHENMFWYRQDPGLGLRLIYFSYDVKMKEKGDIPEGYSVSREKKERFSLILESASTNQTSMYLCASYVSGSDRAQHFGDGTRLSIL.

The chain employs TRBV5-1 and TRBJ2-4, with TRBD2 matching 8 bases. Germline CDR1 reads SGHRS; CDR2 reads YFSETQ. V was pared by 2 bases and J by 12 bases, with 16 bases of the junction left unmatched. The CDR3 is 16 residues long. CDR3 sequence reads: CASSFEASGLLTSQYF. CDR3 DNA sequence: TGCGCCAGCAGCTTCGAGGCTAGCGGGCTTCTTACCTCTCAGTACTTC. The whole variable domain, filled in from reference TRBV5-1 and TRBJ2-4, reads KAGVTQTPRYLIKTRGQQVTLSCSPISGHRSVSWYQQTPGQGLQFLFEYFSETQRNKGNFPGRFSGRQFSNSRSEMNVSTLELGDSALYLCASSFEASGLLTSQYFGAGTRLSVL.

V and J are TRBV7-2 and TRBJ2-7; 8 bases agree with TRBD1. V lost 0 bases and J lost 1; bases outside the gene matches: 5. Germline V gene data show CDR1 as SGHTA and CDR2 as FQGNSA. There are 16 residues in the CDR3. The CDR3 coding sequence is TGTGCCAGCAGCTTAGCGCCAAACAGGGGGTCCTACGAGCAGTACTTC. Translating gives CASSLAPNRGSYEQYF. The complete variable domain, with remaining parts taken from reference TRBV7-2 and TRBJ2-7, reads GAGVSQSPSNKVTEKGKDVELRCDPISGHTALYWYRQSLGQGLEFLIYFQGNSAPDKSGLPSDRFSAERTGGSVSTLTIQRTQQEDSAVYLCASSLAPNRGSYEQYFGPGTRLTVT.

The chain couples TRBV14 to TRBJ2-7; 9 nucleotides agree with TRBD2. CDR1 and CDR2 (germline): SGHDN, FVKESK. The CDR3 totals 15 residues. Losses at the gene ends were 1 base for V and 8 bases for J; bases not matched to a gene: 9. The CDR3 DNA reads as TGTGCCAGCAGCCAAGGGGCTAGCGGGACCTATAAGCAGTACTTC. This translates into CASSQGASGTYKQYF.

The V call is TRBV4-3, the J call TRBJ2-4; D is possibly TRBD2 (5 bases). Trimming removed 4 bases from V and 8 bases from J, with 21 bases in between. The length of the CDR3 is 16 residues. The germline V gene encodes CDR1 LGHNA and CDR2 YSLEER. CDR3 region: CASSPQNGLDWDIQYF. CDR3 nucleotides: TGCGCCAGCAGCCCTCAAAACGGACTGGATTGGGACATTCAGTACTTC.

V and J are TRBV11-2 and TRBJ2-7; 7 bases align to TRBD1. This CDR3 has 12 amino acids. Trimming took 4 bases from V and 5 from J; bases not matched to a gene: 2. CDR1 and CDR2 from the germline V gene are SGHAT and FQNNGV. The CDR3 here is CASSSTGNEQYF. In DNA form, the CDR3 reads TGTGCCAGCAGCTCGACAGGGAACGAGCAGTACTTC. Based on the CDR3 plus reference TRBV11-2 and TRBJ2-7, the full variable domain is EAGVAQSPRYKIIEKRQSVAFWCNPISGHATLYWYQQILGQGPKLLIQFQNNGVVDDSQLPKDRFSAERLKGVDSTLKIQPAKLEDSAVYLCASSSTGNEQYFGPGTRLTVT.

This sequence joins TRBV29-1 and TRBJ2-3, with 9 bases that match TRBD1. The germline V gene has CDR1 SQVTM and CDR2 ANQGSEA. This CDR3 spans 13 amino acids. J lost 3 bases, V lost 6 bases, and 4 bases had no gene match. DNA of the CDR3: TGCAGCGTACAGACAGGGGGGACAGATACGCAGTATTTT. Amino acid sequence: CSVQTGGTDTQYF.

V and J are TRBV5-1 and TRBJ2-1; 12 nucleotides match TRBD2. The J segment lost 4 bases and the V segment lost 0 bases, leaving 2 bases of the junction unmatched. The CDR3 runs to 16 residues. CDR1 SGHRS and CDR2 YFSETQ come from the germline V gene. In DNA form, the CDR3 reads TGCGCCAGCAGCTTGGTAGGGACTAGCGGGTACAATGAGCAGTTCTTC. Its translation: CASSLVGTSGYNEQFF.

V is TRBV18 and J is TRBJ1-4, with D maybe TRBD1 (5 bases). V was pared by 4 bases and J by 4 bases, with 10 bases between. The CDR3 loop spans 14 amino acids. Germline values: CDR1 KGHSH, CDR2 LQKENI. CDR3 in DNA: TGTGCCAGCTCACGAGGTCAGGGTAATGAAAAACTGTTTTTT. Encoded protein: CASSRGQGNEKLFF. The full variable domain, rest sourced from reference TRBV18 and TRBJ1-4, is NAGVMQNPRHLVRRRGQEARLRCSPMKGHSHVYWYRQLPEEGLKFMVYLQKENIIDESGMPKERFSAEFPKEGPSILRIQQVVRGDSAAYFCASSRGQGNEKLFFGSGTQLSVL.

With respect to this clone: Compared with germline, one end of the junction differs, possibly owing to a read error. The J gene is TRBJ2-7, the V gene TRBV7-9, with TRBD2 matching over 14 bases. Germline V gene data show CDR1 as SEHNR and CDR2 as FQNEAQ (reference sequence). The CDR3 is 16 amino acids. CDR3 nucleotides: TGTTCCAGCAGCGCCGGGACTAGCGGGAGTTGGGTCGAGCAGTACTTC. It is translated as CSSSAGTSGSWVEQYF.

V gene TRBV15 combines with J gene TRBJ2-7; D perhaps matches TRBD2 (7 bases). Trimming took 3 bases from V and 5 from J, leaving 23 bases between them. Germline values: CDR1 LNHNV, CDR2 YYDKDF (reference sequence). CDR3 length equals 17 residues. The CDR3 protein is CATSSPLGAGDLDEQYF. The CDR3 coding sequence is TGTGCCACCAGCAGCCCCCTGGGGGCGGGAGATCTTGACGAGCAGTACTTC. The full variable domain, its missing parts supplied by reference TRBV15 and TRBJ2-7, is DAMVIQNPRYQVTQFGKPVTLSCSQTLNHNVMYWYQQKSSQAPKLLFHYYDKDFNNEADTPDNFQSRRPNTSFCFLDIRSPGLGDTAMYLCATSSPLGAGDLDEQYFGPGTRLTVT.

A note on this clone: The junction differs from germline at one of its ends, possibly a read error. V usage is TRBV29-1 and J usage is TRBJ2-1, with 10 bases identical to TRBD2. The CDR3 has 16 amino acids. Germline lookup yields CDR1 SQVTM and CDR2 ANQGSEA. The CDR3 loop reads CSVELLAGAHSNGQFF. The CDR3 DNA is TGCAGCGTTGAACTGCTAGCGGGAGCCCATAGCAATGGGCAGTTCTTC.

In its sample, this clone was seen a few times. The CDR3: CASSTTGDYGYTF. CDR3 nucleotide sequence: TGTGCCAGCAGCACTACAGGTGACTATGGCTACACCTTC. The V gene is TRBV5-6, the J gene TRBJ1-2; possibly TRBD1 for D (5 bases). The germline V gene encodes CDR1 SGHDT and CDR2 YYEEEE. The V and J ends lost 4 bases and 3 bases respectively, with 10 bases between them. The length of the CDR3 is 13 residues. Looking up the rest from reference TRBV5-6 and TRBJ1-2 gives the full variable domain: DAGVTQSPTHLIKTRGQQVTLRCSPKSGHDTVSWYQQALGQGPQFIFQYYEEEERQRGNFPDRFSGHQFPNYSSELNVNALLLGDSALYLCASSTTGDYGYTFGSGTRLTVV.

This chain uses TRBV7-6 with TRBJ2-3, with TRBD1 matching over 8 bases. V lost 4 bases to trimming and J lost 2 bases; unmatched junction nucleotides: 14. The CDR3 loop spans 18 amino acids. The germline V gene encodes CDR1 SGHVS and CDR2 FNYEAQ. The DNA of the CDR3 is TGTGCCAGCAGCTCCTCATTTCTTGGACAGGGACACACAGATACGCAGTATTTT. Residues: CASSSSFLGQGHTDTQYF.

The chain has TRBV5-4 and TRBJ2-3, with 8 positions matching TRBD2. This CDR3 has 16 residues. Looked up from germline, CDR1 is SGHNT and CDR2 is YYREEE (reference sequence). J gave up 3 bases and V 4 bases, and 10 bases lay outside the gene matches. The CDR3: CASSRQSGGPTDTQYF. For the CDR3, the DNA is TGTGCCAGCAGCCGTCAATCGGGAGGGCCGACAGATACGCAGTATTTT.

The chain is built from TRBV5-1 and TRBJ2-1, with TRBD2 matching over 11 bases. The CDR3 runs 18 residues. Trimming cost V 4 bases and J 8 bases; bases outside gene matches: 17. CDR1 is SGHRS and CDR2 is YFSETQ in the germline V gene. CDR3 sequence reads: CASSQSLAGGSVSYEQFF. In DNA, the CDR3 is TGCGCCAGCAGCCAAAGTCTAGCGGGAGGTTCCGTGTCTTATGAGCAGTTCTTC.

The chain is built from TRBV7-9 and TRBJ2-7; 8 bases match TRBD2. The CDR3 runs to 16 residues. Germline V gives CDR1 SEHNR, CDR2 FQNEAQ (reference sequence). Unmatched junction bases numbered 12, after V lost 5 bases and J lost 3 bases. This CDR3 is CASSRGTAGTSYEQYF. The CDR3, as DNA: TGTGCCAGCAGCCGCGGGACCGCCGGGACTAGCTACGAGCAGTACTTC. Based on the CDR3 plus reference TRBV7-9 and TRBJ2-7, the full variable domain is DTGVSQNPRHKITKRGQNVTFRCDPISEHNRLYWYRQTLGQGPEFLTYFQNEAQLEKSRLLSDRFSAERPKGSFSTLEIQRTEQGDSAMYLCASSRGTAGTSYEQYFGPGTRLTVT.

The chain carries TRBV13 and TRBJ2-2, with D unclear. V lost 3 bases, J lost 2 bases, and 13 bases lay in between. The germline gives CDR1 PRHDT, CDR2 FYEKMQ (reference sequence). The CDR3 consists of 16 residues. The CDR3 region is CASSLGRSFNTGELFF. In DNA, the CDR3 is TGTGCCAGCAGCTTGGGCAGATCATTTAACACCGGGGAGCTGTTTTTT.

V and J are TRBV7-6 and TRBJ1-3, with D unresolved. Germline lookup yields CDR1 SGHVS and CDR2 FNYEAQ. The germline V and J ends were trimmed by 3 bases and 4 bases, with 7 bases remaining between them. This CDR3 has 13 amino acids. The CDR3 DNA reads TGTGCCAGCAGCTTGCAGTACGGAAACACCATATATTTT. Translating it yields CASSLQYGNTIYF.

This chain's CDR3 is CSVEDHLGGYEQYF. The CDR3 DNA reads TGCAGCGTTGAAGACCACCTGGGGGGGTACGAGCAGTACTTC. The chain couples TRBV29-1 to TRBJ2-7; 7 bases map to TRBD2. Germline CDR1 SQVTM, CDR2 ANQGSEA. The CDR3 runs to 14 residues. Trimming removed 0 bases from V and 4 bases from J; junction bases left unmatched: 6.

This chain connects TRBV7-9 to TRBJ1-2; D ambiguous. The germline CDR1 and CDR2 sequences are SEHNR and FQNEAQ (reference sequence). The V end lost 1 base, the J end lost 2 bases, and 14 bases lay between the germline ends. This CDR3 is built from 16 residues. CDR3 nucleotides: TGTGCCAGCAGCTTAGGAGGCGTTATCCTGAACTATGGCTACACCTTC. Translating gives CASSLGGVILNYGYTF.